The T cell receptor beta chain described here comes from a study of tumor and adjacent non-tumor tissue in lung cancer (dated by TCRdb to the late 2010s). Describing the broader study: Of the cohort, eleven to twelve patients had adenocarcinoma, 2 had squamous cell carcinoma and 1 had small cell lung cancer. Sequencing produced fewer than 150,000,000 productive TCRbeta reads in total, an average of approximately 4.2 million reads per sample. The roughly 15 patients were aged 31 to 76 years, included roughly ten men and 5 women, and had TNM stage I to III disease. The study compared bulk TCRbeta repertoires between lung tumor tissue and matched distant non-tumor lung tissue from some 14 lung cancer patients. For each patient, one tumor sample and one normal lung sample were taken, giving roughly 30 paired specimens that underwent TCRbeta CDR3 sequencing.

The CDR3 numbers 14 residues from cysteine through phenylalanine. The CDR3 DNA has 42 bases and is translated from base 1. Per the germline V gene, ENHRY is the CDR1 and SYGVKD is the CDR2. RNA was isolated from bulk unsorted tissue, and RNA quality was assessed with a NanoDrop ND-1000 and an Agilent 2100. Donors were newly diagnosed lung cancer patients admitted for thoracic surgery in China between August and November 2014, without prior chemotherapy. Patients who had received previous radiotherapy or chemotherapy, or who had another concurrent cancer, were excluded from the study. Pieces of surgical tissue measuring roughly 1-2.2 cm3 were kept in RNAlater solution and held at -80 degrees C until needed. For this clonotype: The antigen this receptor binds is unknown. The junction departs from germline at one end; a sequencing error may be responsible.

Receptor libraries were prepared by multiplex PCR. The listed sequencing device is Illumina HiSeq 2500. TCRbeta libraries were constructed through three rounds of nested PCR with primers (Table S4) according to protocols modified from ARM-PCR. PCR products of 200-500 bp were gel-excised and purified with the QIAquick gel extraction kit before sequencing. In the authors' own workflow: Reads were cleaned using Trimmomatic, were merged into complete CDR3 sequences using FLASH, and were assigned to V(D)J germline segments using MiTCR. VDJtools was used to compute clonal diversity as the inverse Simpson's index. A read counted as productive if the sequence was in-frame and lacked a premature stop codon. TCRdb applied fastp at Q25 and MiXCR to the public reads, then kept only in-frame beta chains. Duplicate CDR3 protein sequences are folded into a single record with the most common DNA and genes. TCRdb's processing, not the authors', yielded these V and J calls. Across this sample there are about 110,000 distinct CDR3 sequences, with under 90% seen only once. 20% to 25% of the sample belongs to the ten largest clones.

The study at large found these results: Significantly higher TCR diversity (inverse Simpson) was observed in tumor tissue than in normal lung tissue (about 410 vs 180, P = 0.0075, Mann-Whitney U test). Peripheral blood was not sequenced, so blood TCRbeta repertoires were not examined in the lung cancer patients of the study. TCR diversity was significantly higher in younger patients, and greater tumor TCR diversity was associated with shorter overall survival and shorter disease-free survival. Neither the sequencing platform nor unique molecular identifiers are named or mentioned anywhere in the methods. A significantly larger cumulative share of the repertoire was made up by the top 100 clones in normal lung than in tumor tissue. With only roughly 14 patients in the cohort, the authors noted that larger samples and more detailed clinical data are needed.

The chain employs TRBV10-3 and TRBJ2-7, and TRBD2 aligns with 7 junction nucleotides. Specimen: lung tumor tissue. The sequence was collected from an older man with non-small cell lung cancer. The CDR3 sequence is CTINGDYISYEQYF. The base sequence is TGTACCATCAATGGGGACTACATTTCCTACGAGCAGTACTTC.